The next 23 T cell receptor beta chains were all read from a single sample in a study of T cells in Graves' hyperthyroidism and ophthalmopathy. TCR beta CDR3 regions were amplified from RNA transcripts. HTBI primers drove first-round RT-PCR of the TCR CDR3. In TCRdb, the multiplex PCR reads were re-called with MiXCR into one record per CDR3 protein. In the table there are roughly 500,000 distinct CDR3 sequences, 35% to 55% of which are singletons. Sequencing was performed on peripheral blood or thyroid tissue (not recorded which). Source of these receptors: an adult woman with Graves' disease, either hyperthyroidism or ophthalmopathy (not recorded which).

The V gene is TRBV24-1, the J gene TRBJ2-2, with D hard to call. V lost 9 bases and J 3 bases, leaving 4 bases between the germline ends. The V gene's germline CDR1 is KGHDR and CDR2 SFDVKD. This CDR3 spans 11 amino acids. CDR3 sequence: CATGYTGELFF. The DNA of the CDR3 is TGTGCCACCGGCTACACCGGGGAGCTGTTTTTT.

This clonotype showed up just once. The V call is TRBV20-1, the J call TRBJ1-6; weak D call: TRBD1 (5 bases). The CDR3 consists of 13 residues. CDR1 is DFQATT and CDR2 is SNEGSKA in the germline V gene (reference sequence). Trimming left V 7 bases short and J 7 bases short, with 14 bases between. CDR3 nucleotide sequence: TGCAGTGTCCCAGGGCGGGCAAATTCACCCCTCCACTTT. This gives the protein CSVPGRANSPLHF.

This rearrangement joins TRBV10-3 to TRBJ2-6, with D tentatively TRBD2 (6 bases). CDR1 ENHRY and CDR2 SYGVKD come from the germline V gene. CDR3 length: 17 amino acids. Trimming pared 0 bases from V and 2 bases from J, leaving 11 bases between. The CDR3 DNA reads as TGTGCCATCAGTGAGTCCCGTTGGGGGGCTGGGGCCAACGTCCTGACTTTC. This encodes CAISESRWGAGANVLTF.

The chain has TRBV12-3 or TRBV12-4 and TRBJ1-2; 8 bases line up with TRBD1. Trimming cost V 7 bases and J 8 bases; bases outside gene matches: 9. The CDR3 is 13 amino acids. The CDR3 sequence: CASTRTGLGGYTF. CDR3 nucleotides: TGTGCCAGCACCCGGACAGGGCTGGGGGGCTACACCTTC.

V and J are TRBV2 and TRBJ2-7; no reliable D call. V was shortened by 7 bases and J by 2 bases, with 12 bases between the two germline ends. This CDR3 contains 13 residues. The V gene's germline CDR1 is SNHLY and CDR2 FYNNEI. CDR3 nucleotides: TGTGCCAGCAATGAGGAGCTGACCTACGAGCAGTACTTC. This translates into CASNEELTYEQYF.

Ten or more counts support this clonotype. The genes are TRBV28 and TRBJ2-7; 11 bases map to TRBD1. The ends lost 6 bases at V and 6 bases at J; junction bases unmatched: 7. Germline V CDR1 and CDR2: MDHEN, SYDVKM. The CDR3 covers 14 residues. Written as DNA, the CDR3 is TGTGCCAGCAGGGACAGGGGGCGTCGTGTCGAGCAGTACTTC. Its protein is CASRDRGRRVEQYF.

This chain uses TRBV4-1 with TRBJ2-5, with TRBD1 matching 8 bases. The CDR3 spans 15 residues. Germline values: CDR1 MGHRA, CDR2 YSYEKL. Trimming at V came to 2 bases and at J to 5 bases, leaving 7 bases not matched to a gene. The CDR3 region is CASSQQDRDFETQYF. Written as DNA, the CDR3 is TGCGCCAGCAGCCAACAGGACAGGGACTTTGAGACCCAGTACTTC.

This clonotype was seen repeatedly, ten times or more. The chain combines TRBV7-9 with TRBJ2-2; TRBD1 might be the D (5 bases). Germline values: CDR1 SEHNR, CDR2 FQNEAQ (reference sequence). With 5 bases removed from V and 4 bases from J, the gap between germline ends came to 11 bases. The CDR3 covers 14 residues. DNA of the CDR3: TGTGCCAGCAGCGCAGGGCCGAGCACCGGGGAGCTGTTTTTT. Translation: CASSAGPSTGELFF.

This chain connects TRBV20-1 to TRBJ2-7, with 7 bases that match TRBD2. Germline assignment: CDR1 DFQATT and CDR2 SNEGSKA (reference sequence). The CDR3 extends over 12 amino acids. Unmatched junction bases numbered 5, after V lost 4 bases and J lost 5 bases. The CDR3 region has the DNA TGCAGTGCTATCGAGACTAGCCACGAGCAGTACTTC. Translating it yields CSAIETSHEQYF.

The V call is TRBV7-2, the J call TRBJ1-3; 8 bases match TRBD1. This CDR3 contains 14 residues. J gave up 4 bases and V 1 base, and 0 bases lay outside the gene matches. Germline V gives CDR1 SGHTA, CDR2 FQGNSA. The CDR3 loop reads CASSLGDRGNTIYF. The DNA of the CDR3 is TGTGCCAGCAGCTTAGGGGACAGGGGAAACACCATATATTTT.

On this clonotype: The conserved closing phenylalanine or tryptophan is absent in this CDR3, likely reflecting a read error. The genes are TRBV7-2 and TRBJ2-7; 9 bases line up with TRBD1. The V segment lost 2 bases and the J segment 6 bases; nucleotides outside the gene matches: 5. CDR3 size: 14 residues. Germline V gene data show CDR1 as SGHTA and CDR2 as FQGNSA. The CDR3 DNA is TGTGCCAGCAGCTTAAAACAGGGGGCCAGCGAGCAGTACTCC. Residues: CASSLKQGASEQYS.

The V call is TRBV2, the J call TRBJ2-2; 8 bases match TRBD2. Germline V gene data show CDR1 as SNHLY and CDR2 as FYNNEI. CDR3 length equals 15 residues. CDR3 DNA sequence: TGTGCTAGAACGGAGCGGGAGTCGTTCACCGGGGAGCTGTTTTTT. It codes for CARTERESFTGELFF.

The chain has TRBV15 and TRBJ1-1; D unresolved. Germline loops: CDR1 LNHNV, CDR2 YYDKDF (reference sequence). The CDR3 has 14 amino acids. Trimming removed 1 base at V and 4 bases at J, with 10 bases between. CDR3: CATSRGVQRTEAFF. CDR3 nucleotides: TGTGCCACCAGCAGAGGGGTTCAACGCACTGAAGCTTTCTTT.

This clonotype was recorded at least ten times. The chain uses TRBV5-1 and TRBJ2-2, with D possibly matching TRBD1 (5 bases). This CDR3 has 17 amino acids. Trimming took 3 bases from V and 1 from J, leaving 16 bases between them. CDR1 and CDR2 (germline): SGHRS, YFSETQ. CDR3 amino acids: CASSSETVDRNTGELFF. The CDR3 DNA reads TGCGCCAGCAGCTCCGAGACAGTTGATCGGAACACCGGGGAGCTGTTTTTT.

V gene TRBV9 combines with J gene TRBJ1-5; possible D gene TRBD1, 5 bases. This CDR3 contains 15 residues. The germline V and J ends were trimmed by 3 bases and 11 bases, with 21 bases remaining between them. Looked up from germline, CDR1 is SGDLS and CDR2 is YYNGEE. CDR3 in DNA: TGTGCCAGCAGCGCCCGAGTGGGGAGAGGGGAGACCCAGCATTTT. This encodes CASSARVGRGETQHF.

In its sample, this clonotype was seen many times. The genes are TRBV5-1 and TRBJ2-7; TRBD1 aligns across 7 bases. From germline, CDR1 is SGHRS and CDR2 YFSETQ. V was pared by 2 bases and J by 7 bases, with 9 bases of the junction left unmatched. The CDR3 spans 14 residues. The CDR3 DNA sequence: TGCGCCAGCAGCTTTCAGGGGGTTCTTGGAGAGCAGTACTTC. It encodes CASSFQGVLGEQYF.

This rearrangement joins TRBV7-3 to TRBJ1-6; D is perhaps TRBD1 (5 bases). Germline lookup yields CDR1 SGHTA and CDR2 FQGTGA. The CDR3 is 14 amino acids. The V end lost 2 bases, the J end lost 8 bases, and 10 bases lay between the germline ends. CDR3 sequence: CASSLAGVDSPLHF. The CDR3 DNA is TGTGCCAGCAGCTTAGCGGGGGTAGATTCACCCCTCCACTTT.

This clonotype was counted at least ten times. This chain joins TRBV5-6 and TRBJ2-7; D is perhaps TRBD1 (5 bases). CDR3 length equals 14 residues. Germline V gives CDR1 SGHDT, CDR2 YYEEEE. V was trimmed by 4 bases and J by 3 bases, leaving 14 bases between them. DNA for the CDR3: TGTGCCAGCAGCCGAGCCGAACAGGACTACGAGCAGTACTTC. Encoded protein: CASSRAEQDYEQYF.

The chain's CDR3 is CASSTRGAGSYEQYF. In nucleotides, the CDR3 is TGTGCCAGCAGTACCAGAGGAGCGGGTTCCTACGAGCAGTACTTC. The genes are TRBV6-4 and TRBJ2-7; tentatively, D is TRBD2 (6 bases). The CDR3 loop spans 15 amino acids. Trimming stripped 5 bases from V and 1 base from J, with 15 bases between. From germline, CDR1 is MRHNA and CDR2 SNTAGT.

The gene calls are TRBV28 and TRBJ1-1; TRBD1 might be the D (5 bases). The V end lost 6 bases, the J end lost 3 bases, and 20 bases lay between the germline ends. CDR3 length: 16 amino acids. Germline-derived CDR1 and CDR2 are MDHEN and SYDVKM. The CDR3 loop reads CASRLMGDISDTEAFF. DNA of the CDR3: TGTGCCAGCAGATTAATGGGGGATATATCGGACACTGAAGCTTTCTTT.

In its sample, this clonotype was seen a few times. V is TRBV7-9 and J is TRBJ2-7, with D possibly TRBD2 on 5 matching bases. V lost 6 bases and J 6 bases, leaving 21 bases between the germline ends. Germline V gene data show CDR1 as SEHNR and CDR2 as FQNEAQ (reference sequence). The CDR3 is 15 amino acids. CDR3 sequence (DNA): TGTGCCAGCAGTGCTAGAGCTGGGTCTGAGGGCGAGCAGTACTTC. Amino acid sequence: CASSARAGSEGEQYF.

This chain connects TRBV7-8 to TRBJ1-3; maybe TRBD1 (5 bases). Germline CDR1 reads SGHVS; CDR2 reads FQNEAQ. V lost 6 bases and J 7 bases, leaving 16 bases between the germline ends. The CDR3 spans 14 residues. CDR3 in amino acids: CASSPDSRRNTIYF. The CDR3 bases are TGTGCCAGCAGTCCTGACAGTCGGCGGAACACCATATATTTT.

The V call is TRBV3-1, the J call TRBJ2-2; D is perhaps TRBD2 (5 bases). The V end lost 2 bases, the J end lost 1 base, and 11 bases lay between the germline ends. The CDR3 contains 16 residues. Germline V gene sequence: CDR1 LGHDT, CDR2 YNNKEL (reference sequence). The CDR3 spells CASSQYPGMNTGELFF. CDR3 DNA sequence: TGTGCCAGCAGCCAATATCCCGGGATGAACACCGGGGAGCTGTTTTTT.